The next 5 T cell receptor beta chains were all read from a single sample in a study of T cell responses to AZD1222 COVID-19 vaccine. Some clones are missing from TCRdb's copy, which holds only in-frame ones; the method was immunoSEQ multiplex PCR. The profile shows roughly 180,000 clones, about 93% of them singletons. This material consisted of peripheral blood, taken on day 0 of AZD1222 vaccination. The receptor source for this set is an adult in good health.

V usage is TRBV5-1 and J usage is TRBJ1-2; D is unresolved. The CDR3 length is 14 residues. Trimming took off 5 bases at V and 3 bases at J, with 14 bases between the two ends. Germline CDR1 and CDR2: SGHRS and YFSETQ. CDR3 protein: CASREGSGDYGYTF. The DNA for the CDR3 is TGCGCCAGCAGGGAGGGATCTGGAGACTATGGCTACACCTTC.

This clone was counted once. The chain recombines TRBV9 with TRBJ1-1, with D maybe TRBD1 (5 bases). The CDR3 has 13 amino acids. V gave up 4 bases and J gave up 10 bases, with 17 bases separating them. Germline lookup yields CDR1 SGDLS and CDR2 YYNGEE. The CDR3 is CASSIRDSDGAFF. Here the CDR3 DNA reads TGTGCCAGCAGCATAAGAGACAGCGACGGAGCTTTCTTT.

The chain uses TRBV19 and TRBJ2-7; D is uncertain. Germline CDR1 reads LNHDA; CDR2 reads SQIVND (reference sequence). This CDR3 is built from 12 residues. With 3 bases removed from V and 6 bases from J, the gap between germline ends came to 9 bases. The DNA for the CDR3 is TGTGCCAGTAGTATTGGTAAGGCCGAGCAGTACTTC. It yields the protein CASSIGKAEQYF.

The chain joins TRBV5-1 to TRBJ2-2; 12 positions match TRBD2. The CDR3 contains 17 residues. The germline V gene encodes CDR1 SGHRS and CDR2 YFSETQ. Trimming cost V 4 bases and J 3 bases; bases outside gene matches: 7. CDR3 bases: TGCGCCAGCAGCGCAGTCCTAGCGGGAGGGTACACCGGGGAGCTGTTTTTT. Translation gives CASSAVLAGGYTGELFF.

This clone was detected only once. V usage is TRBV12-3 or TRBV12-4 and J usage is TRBJ2-7; D is unclear. With 6 bases removed from V and 3 bases from J, the gap between germline ends came to 12 bases. The CDR3 runs to 13 residues. This CDR3 reads CASSSRSHYEQYF. CDR3 DNA sequence: TGTGCCAGCAGCTCCCGGTCCCACTACGAGCAGTACTTC.